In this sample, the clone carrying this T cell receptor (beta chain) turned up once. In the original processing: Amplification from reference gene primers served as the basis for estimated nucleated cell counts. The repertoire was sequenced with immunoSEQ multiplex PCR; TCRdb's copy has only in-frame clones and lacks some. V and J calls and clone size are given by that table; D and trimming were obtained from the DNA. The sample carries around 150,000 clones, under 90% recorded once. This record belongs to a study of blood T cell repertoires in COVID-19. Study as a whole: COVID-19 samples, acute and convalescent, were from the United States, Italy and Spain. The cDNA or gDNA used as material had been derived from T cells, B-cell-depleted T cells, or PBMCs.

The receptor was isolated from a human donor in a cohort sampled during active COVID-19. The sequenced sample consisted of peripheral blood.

The CDR3: CASSQVRSNEQFF. DNA for the CDR3: TGTGCCAGCAGCCAAGTAAGGAGCAATGAGCAGTTCTTC. This chain links TRBV3-1 (or the pseudogene TRBV3-2) with TRBJ2-1, with D unclear. Trimming took 1 base from V and 6 from J, leaving 7 bases between them. Germline V CDR1 and CDR2: LGHDT, YNNKEL (reference sequence). This CDR3 spans 13 amino acids.